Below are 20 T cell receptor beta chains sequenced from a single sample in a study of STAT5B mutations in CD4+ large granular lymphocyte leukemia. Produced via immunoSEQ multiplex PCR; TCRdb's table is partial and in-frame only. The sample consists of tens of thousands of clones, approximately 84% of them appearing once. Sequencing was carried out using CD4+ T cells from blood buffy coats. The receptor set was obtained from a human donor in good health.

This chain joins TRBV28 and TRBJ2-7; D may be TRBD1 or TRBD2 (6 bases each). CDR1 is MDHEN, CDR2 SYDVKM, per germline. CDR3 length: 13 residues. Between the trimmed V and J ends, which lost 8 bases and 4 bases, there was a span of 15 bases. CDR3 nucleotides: TGTGCCAGCCAAGGGGGGATTGGGTACGAGCAGTACTTC. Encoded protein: CASQGGIGYEQYF.

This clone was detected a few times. The CDR3 DNA sequence: TGTGCCAGCAGTTACCGGGGACAGGTAGCTACGGCTTTCTTT. This gives the protein CASSYRGQVATAFF. V usage is TRBV6-5 and J usage is TRBJ1-1; 8 bases map to TRBD1. Germline CDR1 reads MNHEY; CDR2 reads SVGAGI. The CDR3 contains 14 residues. V gave up 2 bases and J gave up 11 bases; unmatched junction bases: 10.

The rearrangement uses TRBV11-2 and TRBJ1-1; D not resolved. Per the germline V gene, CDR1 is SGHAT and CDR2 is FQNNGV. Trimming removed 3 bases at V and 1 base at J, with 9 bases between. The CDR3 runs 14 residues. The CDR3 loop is CASSLGLRNTEAFF. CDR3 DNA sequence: TGTGCCAGCAGCTTGGGCCTAAGGAACACTGAAGCTTTCTTT.

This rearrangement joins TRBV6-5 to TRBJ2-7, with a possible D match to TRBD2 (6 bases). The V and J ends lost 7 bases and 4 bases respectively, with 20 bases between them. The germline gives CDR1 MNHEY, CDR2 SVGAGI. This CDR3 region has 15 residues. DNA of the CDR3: TGTGCCAGCATCCGGACGAGTAGCGGAGGGTACGAGCAGTACTTC. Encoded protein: CASIRTSSGGYEQYF.

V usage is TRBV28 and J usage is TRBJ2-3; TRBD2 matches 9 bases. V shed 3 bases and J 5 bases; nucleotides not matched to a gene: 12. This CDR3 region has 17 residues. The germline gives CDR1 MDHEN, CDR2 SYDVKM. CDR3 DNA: TGTGCCAGCAGTTTCTCCCCTCAGGCGGGGGGGAAAGATACGCAGTATTTT. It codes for CASSFSPQAGGKDTQYF.

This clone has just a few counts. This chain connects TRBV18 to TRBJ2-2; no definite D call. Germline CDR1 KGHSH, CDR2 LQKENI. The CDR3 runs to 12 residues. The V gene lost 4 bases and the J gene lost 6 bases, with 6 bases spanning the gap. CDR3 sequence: CASSRRSGELFF. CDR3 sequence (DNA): TGTGCCAGCTCACGTCGGTCCGGGGAGCTGTTTTTT.

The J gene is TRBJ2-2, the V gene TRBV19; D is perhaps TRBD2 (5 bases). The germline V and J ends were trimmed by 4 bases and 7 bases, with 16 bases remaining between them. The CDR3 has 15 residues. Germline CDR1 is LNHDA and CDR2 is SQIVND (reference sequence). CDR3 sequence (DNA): TGTGCCAGTAGTAGGAGCGGAGGTTTGGGCGGGGAGCTGTTTTTT. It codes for CASSRSGGLGGELFF.

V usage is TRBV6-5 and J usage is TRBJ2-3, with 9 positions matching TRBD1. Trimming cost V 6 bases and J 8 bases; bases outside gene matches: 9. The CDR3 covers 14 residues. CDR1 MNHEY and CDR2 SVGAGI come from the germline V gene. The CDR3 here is CASRPGQGHGTQYF. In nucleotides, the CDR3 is TGTGCCAGCAGACCGGGACAGGGTCATGGTACGCAGTATTTT.

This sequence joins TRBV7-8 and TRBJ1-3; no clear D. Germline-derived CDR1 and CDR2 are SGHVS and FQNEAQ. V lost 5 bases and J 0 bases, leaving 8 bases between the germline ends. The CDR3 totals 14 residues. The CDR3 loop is CASSTMSSGNTIYF. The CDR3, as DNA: TGTGCCAGCAGCACCATGAGCTCTGGAAACACCATATATTTT.

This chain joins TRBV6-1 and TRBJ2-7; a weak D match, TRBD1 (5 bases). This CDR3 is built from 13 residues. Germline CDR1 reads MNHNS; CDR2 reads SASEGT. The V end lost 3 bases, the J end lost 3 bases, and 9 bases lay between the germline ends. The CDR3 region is CASSEHRFYEQYF. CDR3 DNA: TGTGCCAGCAGTGAGCACAGGTTCTACGAGCAGTACTTC.

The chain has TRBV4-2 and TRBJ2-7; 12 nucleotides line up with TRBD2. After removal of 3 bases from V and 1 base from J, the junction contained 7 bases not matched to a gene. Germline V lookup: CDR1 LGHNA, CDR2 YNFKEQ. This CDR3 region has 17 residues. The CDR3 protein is CASSQETSGSWSYEQYF. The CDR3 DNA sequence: TGTGCCAGCAGCCAGGAGACTAGCGGGAGTTGGTCCTACGAGCAGTACTTC.

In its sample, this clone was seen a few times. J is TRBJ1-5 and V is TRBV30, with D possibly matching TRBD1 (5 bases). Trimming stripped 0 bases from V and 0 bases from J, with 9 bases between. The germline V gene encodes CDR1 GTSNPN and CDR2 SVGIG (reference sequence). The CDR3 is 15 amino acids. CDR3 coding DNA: TGTGCCTGGAGTGTGGGACTTTATAGCAATCAGCCCCAGCATTTT. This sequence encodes CAWSVGLYSNQPQHF. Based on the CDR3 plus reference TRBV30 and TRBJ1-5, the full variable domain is SQTIHQWPATLVQPVGSPLSLECTVEGTSNPNLYWYRQAAGRGLQLLFYSVGIGQISSEVPQNLSASRPQDRQFILSSKKLLLSDSGFYLCAWSVGLYSNQPQHFGDGTRLSIL.

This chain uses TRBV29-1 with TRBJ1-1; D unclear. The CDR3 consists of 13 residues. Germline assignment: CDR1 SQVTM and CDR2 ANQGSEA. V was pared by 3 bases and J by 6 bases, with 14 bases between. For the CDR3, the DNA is TGCAGCGTTGATAAAGGGCTAGACGCTGAAGCTTTCTTT. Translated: CSVDKGLDAEAFF.

The CDR3 loop reads CASSFRDTEAFF. The CDR3 bases are TGTGCCAGCAGCTTTAGGGACACTGAAGCTTTCTTT. The chain combines TRBV5-5 with TRBJ1-1; D is unresolved. The V and J ends lost 2 bases and 3 bases respectively, with 5 bases between them. The CDR3 has 12 residues. Germline loops: CDR1 SGHKS, CDR2 YYEKEE (reference sequence).

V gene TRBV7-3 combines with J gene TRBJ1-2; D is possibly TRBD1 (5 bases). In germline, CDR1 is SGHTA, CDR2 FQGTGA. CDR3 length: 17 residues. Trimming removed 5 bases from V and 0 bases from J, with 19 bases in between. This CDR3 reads CASSPTGPRTSNYGYTF. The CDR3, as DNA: TGTGCCAGCAGCCCGACGGGACCCCGGACCTCTAACTATGGCTACACCTTC.

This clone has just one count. CDR3 bases: TGTGCCAGTAGCTTGACGGCTAATCGTTACGAGCAGTACTTC. This translates into CASSLTANRYEQYF. The rearrangement uses TRBV19 and TRBJ2-7; D is unclear. The germline V gene encodes CDR1 LNHDA and CDR2 SQIVND (reference sequence). The CDR3 runs to 14 residues. V lost 6 bases to trimming and J lost 4 bases, with 16 bases between them.

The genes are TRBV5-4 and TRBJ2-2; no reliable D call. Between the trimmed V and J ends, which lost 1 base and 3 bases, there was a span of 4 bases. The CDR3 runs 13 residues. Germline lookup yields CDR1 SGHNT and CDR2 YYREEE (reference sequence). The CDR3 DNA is TGTGCCAGCAGCTTGCAGTACACCGGGGAGCTGTTTTTT. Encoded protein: CASSLQYTGELFF.

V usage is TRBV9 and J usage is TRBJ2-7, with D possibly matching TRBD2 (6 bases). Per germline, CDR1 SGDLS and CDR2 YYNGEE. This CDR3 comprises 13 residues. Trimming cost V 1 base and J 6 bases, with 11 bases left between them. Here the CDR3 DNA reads TGTGCCAGCAGCGTATCGGGAGTGGGCGAGCAGTACTTC. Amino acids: CASSVSGVGEQYF. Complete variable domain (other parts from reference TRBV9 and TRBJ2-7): DSGVTQTPKHLITATGQRVTLRCSPRSGDLSVYWYQQSLDQGLQFLIQYYNGEERAKGNILERFSAQQFPDLHSELNLSSLELGDSALYFCASSVSGVGEQYFGPGTRLTVT.

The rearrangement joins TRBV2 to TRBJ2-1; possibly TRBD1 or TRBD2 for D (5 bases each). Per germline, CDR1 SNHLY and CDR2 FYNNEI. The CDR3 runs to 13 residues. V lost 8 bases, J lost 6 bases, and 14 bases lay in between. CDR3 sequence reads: CASLRDAGNEQFF. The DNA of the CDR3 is TGTGCCAGCCTGAGGGACGCAGGCAATGAGCAGTTCTTC.

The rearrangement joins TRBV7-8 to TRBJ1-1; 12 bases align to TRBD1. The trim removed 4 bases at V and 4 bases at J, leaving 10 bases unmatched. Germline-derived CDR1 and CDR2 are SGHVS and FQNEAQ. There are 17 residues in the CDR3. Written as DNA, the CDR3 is TGTGCCAGCAGCTGGCCGGGACAGGGGGCCGAAGGCACTGAAGCTTTCTTT. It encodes CASSWPGQGAEGTEAFF.